Reported below is one T cell receptor beta chain. The antigen remains unidentified. The data belong to a study of response to subunit inactivated influenza vaccine. V lost 0 bases and J 6 bases, leaving 9 bases between the germline ends. The CDR3 consists of 14 residues. The germline V gene has CDR1 LGHDT and CDR2 YNNKEL (reference sequence). Study-level points and caveats: Each seasonal influenza vaccination recruits few new T cells, the authors suggested.

Each CDR3 protein is one row after TCRdb ran MiXCR on the RT-PCR reads. The data hold under 200,000 distinct CDR3 sequences, with roughly 10% observed a single time. The TCR sequence derives from a man aged 50-59 years who received an inactivated influenza vaccine. The chain employs TRBV3-1 and TRBJ1-5; D not resolved. The material was non-naive T cells sorted from PBMCs, obtained roughly 6 weeks after vaccination. The CDR3 reads CASSQDGITQPQHF. In nucleotides, the CDR3 is TGTGCCAGCAGCCAAGACGGGATAACTCAGCCCCAGCATTTT. Together with reference TRBV3-1 and TRBJ1-5, the CDR3 gives the full variable domain: DTAVSQTPKYLVTQMGNDKSIKCEQNLGHDTMYWYKQDSKKFLKIMFSYNNKELIINETVPNRFSPKSPDKAHLNLHINSLELGDSAVYFCASSQDGITQPQHFGDGTRLSIL.